The source of this T cell receptor beta chain is a study of early T cells in non-severe SARS-CoV-2 infection. Study-level background: RNA in bulk from unsorted whole blood was sequenced, and chains were unpaired.

Individual cDNA molecules were tagged with unique molecular identifiers. TCRdb recomputed calls from the 5' RACE reads with MiXCR, one row per CDR3 protein. The sample consists of 90,000 to 120,000 distinct CDR3 sequences, 11% of them appearing once. This clonotype showed up just a few times. Antigen specificity is unknown. General study results and limits: Anti-spike CD8 responses were favored in VDJdb matching, and private and CD4 specificities were missed.

Looked up from germline, CDR1 is SGDLS and CDR2 is YYNGEE. Trimming cost V 0 bases and J 5 bases, with 11 bases left between them. CDR3 length: 14 amino acids. Sequenced input: whole blood. This receptor was identified in an adult who was a healthcare worker with PCR-confirmed SARS-CoV-2 infection or an uninfected control (not recorded which). V and J are TRBV9 and TRBJ2-5, with a possible D match to TRBD1 (5 bases). CDR3 protein: CASSVGQGWETQYF. DNA of the CDR3: TGTGCCAGCAGCGTAGGTCAGGGTTGGGAGACCCAGTACTTC.